Presented here are 15 T cell receptor beta chains from one specimen sequenced in a study of blood T cell repertoires in COVID-19. Sequencing used immunoSEQ multiplex PCR; TCRdb keeps in-frame clones, though not all of them. The sample carries 200,000 or so clones, 85% recorded once. The sequencing sample was made of peripheral blood. Source of these receptors: a man in his 60s with COVID-19, enrolled during active disease.

This clone has more than one count but fewer than ten. This sequence joins TRBV3-1 (or the pseudogene TRBV3-2) and TRBJ1-5; no reliable D call. This CDR3 has 15 residues. Trimming removed 4 bases at V and 4 bases at J, with 14 bases between. Germline CDR1 reads LGHDT; CDR2 reads YNNKEL (reference sequence). DNA of the CDR3: TGTGCCAGCAGCCCCCGAGCAGGACTTAATCAGCCCCAGCATTTT. Encoded protein: CASSPRAGLNQPQHF.

V usage is TRBV5-1 and J usage is TRBJ2-3, with 13 bases that match TRBD2. Trimming removed 1 base from V and 6 bases from J; junction bases left unmatched: 5. The CDR3 contains 16 residues. The germline V gene has CDR1 SGHRS and CDR2 YFSETQ. The CDR3 is CASSLTTSGRIDTQYF. The CDR3 coding sequence is TGCGCCAGCAGCTTGACGACTAGCGGGAGGATCGATACGCAGTATTTT.

The V gene is TRBV4-3, the J gene TRBJ1-1; D is unclear. V was shortened by 1 base and J by 4 bases, with 13 bases between the two germline ends. The CDR3 is made up of 15 amino acids. From germline, CDR1 is LGHNA and CDR2 YSLEER. The CDR3 nucleotides read TGCGCCAGCAGCCAAGCCCGGAGCCGGGGCACTGAAGCTTTCTTT. Amino acid sequence: CASSQARSRGTEAFF.

The CDR3 DNA reads as TGTGCCAGCAGTCAACCAGGGCGGAATGAAAAACTGTTTTTT. This sequence encodes CASSQPGRNEKLFF. J is TRBJ1-4 and V is TRBV27; D perhaps matches TRBD1 (5 bases). The CDR3 is 14 residues long. Trimming shortened V by 5 bases and J by 5 bases, and 12 bases separated the two germline ends. Germline values: CDR1 MNHEY, CDR2 SMNVEV (reference sequence).

The V and J genes are TRBV24-1 and TRBJ2-1, with TRBD2 matching over 10 bases. The CDR3 is 16 residues long. V shed 3 bases, J shed 8 bases, and the junction held 9 bases outside the gene matches. CDR1 is KGHDR, CDR2 SFDVKD, per germline. The CDR3 nucleotides read TGTGCCACCAGTGATCGGACTAGCGGCCTTCGGGATGAGCAGTTCTTC. Amino acids: CATSDRTSGLRDEQFF.

This chain uses TRBV28 with TRBJ1-4; no definite D call. The CDR3 totals 13 residues. Germline loops: CDR1 MDHEN, CDR2 SYDVKM. V was trimmed by 8 bases and J by 4 bases, leaving 11 bases between them. CDR3 DNA sequence: TGTGCCAGCGTAGGCGGATATAATGAAAAACTGTTTTTT. Protein sequence: CASVGGYNEKLFF.

DNA of the CDR3: TGTGCCAGCCGAGCGGGAGGACCTCAAGAGACCCAGTACTTC. This codes for CASRAGGPQETQYF. The J gene is TRBJ2-5, the V gene TRBV2; TRBD2 matches at 9 bases. The CDR3 sequence is 14 residues long. Per the germline V gene, CDR1 is SNHLY and CDR2 is FYNNEI. V lost 8 bases to trimming and J lost 2 bases; unmatched junction nucleotides: 6.

This chain joins TRBV12-3 or TRBV12-4 and TRBJ2-2; 7 bases are a match to TRBD2. This CDR3 is 13 amino acids long. The trim removed 6 bases at V and 6 bases at J, leaving 4 bases unmatched. CDR3: CASRRGGAGELFF. CDR3 DNA sequence: TGTGCCAGCAGAAGGGGAGGGGCCGGGGAGCTGTTTTTT.

The chain has TRBV9 and TRBJ2-1; 10 nucleotides match TRBD1. Germline CDR1 SGDLS, CDR2 YYNGEE. The CDR3 runs to 16 residues. V trimming: 2 bases; J trimming: 9 bases; junction bases outside the gene matches: 11. The CDR3 DNA reads as TGTGCCAGCAGCGTCAGCGGGGGACAGGGGTACGGTGAGCAGTTCTTC. It codes for CASSVSGGQGYGEQFF.

There are a few counts of this clone. V and J are TRBV10-1 and TRBJ2-1, with TRBD1 identical over 8 bases. The V gene's germline CDR1 is WNHNN and CDR2 SYGVQD (reference sequence). J gave up 9 bases and V 7 bases, and 8 bases lay outside the gene matches. This CDR3 spans 13 amino acids. CDR3 nucleotides: TGCGCCAGCACCGGACAGGGTGTCGGTGAGCAGTTCTTC. Translated: CASTGQGVGEQFF.

The rearrangement joins TRBV19 to TRBJ1-3; 7 bases are a match to TRBD1. CDR3 length: 15 residues. CDR1 and CDR2 (germline): LNHDA, SQIVND (reference sequence). J was trimmed by 0 bases and V by 7 bases; bases with no gene match: 6. CDR3 nucleotides: TGTGCCAGTACCAACAGGGGCCGCTCTGGAAACACCATATATTTT. Its translation is CASTNRGRSGNTIYF. The full variable domain, rest sourced from reference TRBV19 and TRBJ1-3, is DGGITQSPKYLFRKEGQNVTLSCEQNLNHDAMYWYRQDPGQGLRLIYYSQIVNDFQKGDIAEGYSVSREKKESFPLTVTSAQKNPTAFYLCASTNRGRSGNTIYFGEGSWLTVV.

The chain has TRBV28 and TRBJ2-1; TRBD1 agrees at 10 bases. The ends lost 5 bases at V and 3 bases at J; junction bases unmatched: 4. The CDR3 contains 15 residues. CDR1 is MDHEN, CDR2 SYDVKM, per germline. The CDR3 reads CASSTTGGNYNEQFF. The CDR3 DNA reads TGTGCCAGCAGTACGACAGGGGGCAACTACAATGAGCAGTTCTTC.

The chain joins TRBV19 to TRBJ1-5; the D gene is possibly TRBD1 (6 bases). Looked up from germline, CDR1 is LNHDA and CDR2 is SQIVND (reference sequence). V was trimmed by 4 bases and J by 7 bases, leaving 17 bases between them. There are 15 residues in the CDR3. CDR3 nucleotides: TGTGCCAGTAGTACTCACAGGGTACGGGGCCAGCCCCAGCATTTT. This gives the protein CASSTHRVRGQPQHF.

The rearrangement uses TRBV28 and TRBJ2-4, with 11 bases fitting TRBD2. J was trimmed by 0 bases and V by 9 bases; bases with no gene match: 10. From germline, CDR1 is MDHEN and CDR2 SYDVKM. This CDR3 region has 17 residues. CDR3 DNA sequence: TGTGCCAGTTCACGGGGTAGCGGGAGGGGAGCCAAAAACATTCAGTACTTC. It encodes CASSRGSGRGAKNIQYF.

V gene TRBV18 combines with J gene TRBJ1-2; D is undetermined. The V and J ends lost 3 bases and 8 bases respectively, with 19 bases between them. The length of the CDR3 is 15 residues. Germline V CDR1 and CDR2: KGHSH, LQKENI. The CDR3 here is CASSPGAATSWGYTF. The DNA of the CDR3 is TGTGCCAGCTCACCGGGAGCAGCAACGTCTTGGGGCTACACCTTC.